The present entry profiles one T cell receptor (beta chain) with its context. One entry per CDR3 protein results from TCRdb running MiXCR on the 5' RACE reads. The table shows hundreds of thousands of distinct CDR3 sequences, with approximately 7% occurring only once. This entry belongs to a study of identical twins. With 7 bases clipped from V and 0 bases from J, the junction kept 8 bases outside the gene matches. CDR1 and CDR2 (germline): SNHLY, FYNNEI. CDR3 length: 16 residues. The same sample was also studied in work on yellow fever vaccine responses in identical twins.

Source material: memory (CD45RO+) T cells sorted from blood. This TCR derives from a woman aged 18-29 years in good health. This chain joins TRBV2 and TRBJ2-1, with 8 bases aligning to TRBD2. CDR3 protein: CASNERERSSYNEQFF. The CDR3 nucleotides read TGTGCCAGCAACGAGCGGGAGCGGAGCTCCTACAATGAGCAGTTCTTC.